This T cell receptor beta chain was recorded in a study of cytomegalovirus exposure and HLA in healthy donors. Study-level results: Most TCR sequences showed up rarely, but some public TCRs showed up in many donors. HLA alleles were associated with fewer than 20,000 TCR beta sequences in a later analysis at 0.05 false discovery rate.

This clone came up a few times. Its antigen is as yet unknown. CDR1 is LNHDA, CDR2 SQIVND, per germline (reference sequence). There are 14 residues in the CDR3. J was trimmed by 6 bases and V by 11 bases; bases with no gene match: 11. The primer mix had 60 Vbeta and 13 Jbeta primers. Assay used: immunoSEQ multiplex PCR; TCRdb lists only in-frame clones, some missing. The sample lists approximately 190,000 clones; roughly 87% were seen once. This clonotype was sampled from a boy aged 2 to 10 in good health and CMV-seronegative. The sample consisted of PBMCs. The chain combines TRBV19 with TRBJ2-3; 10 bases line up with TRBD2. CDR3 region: CASRHSGGPDTQYF. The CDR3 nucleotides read TGTGCCTCACGCCATAGCGGGGGGCCGGATACGCAGTATTTT.